The next 3 T cell receptor beta chains were all read from a single sample in a study of CD8+CD57+ T cells in acquired aplastic anemia. The study profiled TCR beta VDJ and CDR3 using genomic DNA as template. TCRdb reprocessed the reads via MiXCR and lists one record per CDR3 protein. The data hold roughly 250,000 distinct CDR3 sequences, with less than 85% observed a single time. Patients included in sequencing had previously demonstrated CD8+CD57+ cell expansion by flow cytometry. The sample consisted of sorted CD4+, CD8+, or CD8+CD57+ T cells (not recorded which) from PBMCs. The receptors derive from a human donor with aplastic anemia.

A single count supports this clonotype. The V call is TRBV29-1, the J call TRBJ1-2, with a weak D call TRBD1 (5 bases). The CDR3 is 12 amino acids. Trimming took 3 bases from V and 2 from J, leaving 7 bases between them. Germline CDR1 reads SQVTM; CDR2 reads ANQGSEA. The CDR3 reads CSVEPGNYGYTF. Here the CDR3 DNA reads TGCAGCGTTGAGCCAGGGAACTATGGCTACACCTTC.

This clonotype was seen a few times. The junction and the germline gene differ at one end; a read error may be behind it. The V and J genes are TRBV7-2 and TRBJ2-7; D uncertain. Germline assignment: CDR1 SGHTA and CDR2 FQGNSA. This CDR3 is built from 14 residues. CDR3 loop: CASSLAGVPYKQYF. The CDR3, as DNA: TGTGCCAGCAGCTTAGCGGGCGTTCCCTACAAGCAGTATTTC.

The chain is built from TRBV7-2 and TRBJ2-1; no firm D call. V gave up 4 bases and J gave up 13 bases, with 26 bases separating them. This CDR3 has 16 residues. Germline V gene data show CDR1 as SGHTA and CDR2 as FQGNSA. CDR3 in amino acids: CASSSDGTGGQFFQFF. The CDR3 coding sequence is TGTGCCAGCAGCTCCGATGGTACGGGTGGCCAGTTTTTCCAGTTCTTC.